The source of this T cell receptor (beta chain) is a study of blood T cell repertoires in COVID-19. Overall study: COVID-19 samples from acute and convalescent phases originated in the United States, Italy and Spain. Sample material is recorded as cDNA or gDNA derived from T cells, B-cell-depleted T cells, or PBMCs.

V was clipped by 1 base and J by 2 bases; unmatched bases: 5. The length of the CDR3 is 16 residues. Germline V gene lookup returns CDR1 SGHTA and CDR2 FQGNSA. In the original processing: Scientists estimated how many nucleated cells there were by amplifying reference gene primers. Clones were sequenced by immunoSEQ multiplex PCR, and TCRdb holds only the in-frame ones, with some missing. The V and J calls and clone size were taken over from that table, and D and trimming were inferred from the DNA. The sample has a few hundred thousand clones; approximately 82% are singletons. The chain recombines TRBV7-2 with TRBJ1-3; 7 bases fit TRBD1. This sequence was found in a man aged 60-69 years who had recovered from COVID-19. The sequenced sample consisted of peripheral blood. The CDR3 DNA follows: TGTGCCAGCAGCTTAGTAGGGGGGACAGCTGGAAACACCATATATTTT. Translating it yields CASSLVGGTAGNTIYF.